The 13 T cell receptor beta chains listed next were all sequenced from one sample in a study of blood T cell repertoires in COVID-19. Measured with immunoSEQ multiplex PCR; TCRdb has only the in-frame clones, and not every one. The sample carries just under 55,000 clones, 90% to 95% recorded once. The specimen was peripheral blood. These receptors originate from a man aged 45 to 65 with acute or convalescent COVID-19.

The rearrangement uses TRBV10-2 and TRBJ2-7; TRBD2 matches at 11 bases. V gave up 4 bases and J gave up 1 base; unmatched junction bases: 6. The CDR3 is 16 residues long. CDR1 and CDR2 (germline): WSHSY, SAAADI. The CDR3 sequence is CASSVGLAGLSYEQYF. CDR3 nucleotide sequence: TGCGCCAGCAGTGTTGGACTAGCGGGCCTGTCCTACGAGCAGTACTTC.

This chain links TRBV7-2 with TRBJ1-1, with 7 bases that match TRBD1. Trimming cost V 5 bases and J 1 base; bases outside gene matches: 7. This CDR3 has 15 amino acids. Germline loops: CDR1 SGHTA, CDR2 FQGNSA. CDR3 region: CASSTRQGKNTEAFF. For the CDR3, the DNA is TGTGCCAGCAGCACCCGACAGGGCAAGAACACTGAAGCTTTCTTT.

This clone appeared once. CDR3 coding DNA: TGTGCCAGCAGCAAGGACAGAAGTAACTATGGCTACACCTTC. Protein product: CASSKDRSNYGYTF. This chain joins TRBV7-2 and TRBJ1-2; TRBD1 is a possible D gene (6 bases). Trimming removed 5 bases at V and 1 base at J, with 11 bases between. The CDR3 extends over 14 amino acids. Germline lookup yields CDR1 SGHTA and CDR2 FQGNSA.

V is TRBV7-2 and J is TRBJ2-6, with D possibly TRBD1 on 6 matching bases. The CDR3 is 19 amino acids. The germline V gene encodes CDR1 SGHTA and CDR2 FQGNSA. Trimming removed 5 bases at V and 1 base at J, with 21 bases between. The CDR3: CASSKSRAGVTSGANVLTF. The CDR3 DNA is TGTGCCAGCAGCAAGAGTCGGGCAGGGGTAACTTCTGGGGCCAACGTCCTGACTTTC.

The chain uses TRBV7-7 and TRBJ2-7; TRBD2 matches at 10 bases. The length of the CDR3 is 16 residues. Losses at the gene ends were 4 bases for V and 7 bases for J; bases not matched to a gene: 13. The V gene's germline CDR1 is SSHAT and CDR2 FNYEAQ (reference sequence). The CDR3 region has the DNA TGTGCCAGCAGCTCTCGACCACTAGCGGGAAAGGATGAGCAGTACTTC. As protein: CASSSRPLAGKDEQYF.

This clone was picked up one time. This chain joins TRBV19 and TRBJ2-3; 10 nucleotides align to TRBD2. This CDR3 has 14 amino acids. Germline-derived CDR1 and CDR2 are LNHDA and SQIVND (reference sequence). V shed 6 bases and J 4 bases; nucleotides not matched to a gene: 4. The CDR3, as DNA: TGTGCCAGTAGCTATAGCGGGAGGTCAGATACGCAGTATTTT. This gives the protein CASSYSGRSDTQYF. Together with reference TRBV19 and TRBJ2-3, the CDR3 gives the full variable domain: DGGITQSPKYLFRKEGQNVTLSCEQNLNHDAMYWYRQDPGQGLRLIYYSQIVNDFQKGDIAEGYSVSREKKESFPLTVTSAQKNPTAFYLCASSYSGRSDTQYFGPGTRLTVL.

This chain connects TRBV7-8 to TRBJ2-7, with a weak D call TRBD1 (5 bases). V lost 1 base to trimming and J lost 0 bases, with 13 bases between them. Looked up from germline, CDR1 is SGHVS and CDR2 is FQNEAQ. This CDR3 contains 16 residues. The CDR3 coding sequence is TGTGCCAGCAGCTTAGGGGTAGGGGCTAGCTCCTACGAGCAGTACTTC. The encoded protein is CASSLGVGASSYEQYF. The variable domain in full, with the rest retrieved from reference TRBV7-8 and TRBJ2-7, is GAGVSQSPRYKVAKRGQDVALRCDPISGHVSLFWYQQALGQGPEFLTYFQNEAQLDKSGLPSDRFFAERPEGSVSTLKIQRTQQEDSAVYLCASSLGVGASSYEQYFGPGTRLTVT.

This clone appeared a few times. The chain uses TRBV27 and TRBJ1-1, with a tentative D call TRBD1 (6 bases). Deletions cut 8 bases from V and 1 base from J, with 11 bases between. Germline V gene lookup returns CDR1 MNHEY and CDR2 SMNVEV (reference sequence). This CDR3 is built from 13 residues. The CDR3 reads CASATGPNTEAFF. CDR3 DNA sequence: TGTGCCAGCGCAACAGGGCCGAACACTGAAGCTTTCTTT.

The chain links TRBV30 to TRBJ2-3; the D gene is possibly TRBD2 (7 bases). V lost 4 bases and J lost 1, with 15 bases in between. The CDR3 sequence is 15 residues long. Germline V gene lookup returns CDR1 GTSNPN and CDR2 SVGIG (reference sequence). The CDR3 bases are TGTGCCTGGAACAAACGGGGGGCTGGCACAGATACGCAGTATTTT. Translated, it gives CAWNKRGAGTDTQYF.

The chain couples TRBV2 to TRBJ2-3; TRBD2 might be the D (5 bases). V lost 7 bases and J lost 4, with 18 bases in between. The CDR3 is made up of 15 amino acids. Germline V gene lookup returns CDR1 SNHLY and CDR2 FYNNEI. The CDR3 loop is CASTWEGSEADTQYF. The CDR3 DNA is TGTGCCAGCACTTGGGAAGGGAGTGAGGCAGATACGCAGTATTTT.

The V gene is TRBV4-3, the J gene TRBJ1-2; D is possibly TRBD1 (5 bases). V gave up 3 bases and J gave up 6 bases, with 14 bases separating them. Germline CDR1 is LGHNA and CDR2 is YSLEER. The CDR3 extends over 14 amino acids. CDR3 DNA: TGCGCCAGCAGCCATCAGGGTAGTGCGGATGGCTACACCTTC. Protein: CASSHQGSADGYTF.

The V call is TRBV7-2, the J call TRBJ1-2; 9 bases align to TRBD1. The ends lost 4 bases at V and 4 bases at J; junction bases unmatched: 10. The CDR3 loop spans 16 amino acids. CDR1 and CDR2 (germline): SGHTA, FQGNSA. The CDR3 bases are TGTGCCAGCAGCTCAAGAGGACAGGGGACTCTCTATGGCTACACCTTC. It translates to CASSSRGQGTLYGYTF.

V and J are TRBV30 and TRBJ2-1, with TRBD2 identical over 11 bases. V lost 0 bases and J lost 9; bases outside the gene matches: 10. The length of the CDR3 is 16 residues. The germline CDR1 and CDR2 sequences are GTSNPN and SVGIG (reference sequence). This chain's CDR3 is CAWSVRLAGGPAEQFF. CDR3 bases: TGTGCCTGGAGTGTACGATTAGCGGGAGGGCCGGCTGAGCAGTTCTTC.